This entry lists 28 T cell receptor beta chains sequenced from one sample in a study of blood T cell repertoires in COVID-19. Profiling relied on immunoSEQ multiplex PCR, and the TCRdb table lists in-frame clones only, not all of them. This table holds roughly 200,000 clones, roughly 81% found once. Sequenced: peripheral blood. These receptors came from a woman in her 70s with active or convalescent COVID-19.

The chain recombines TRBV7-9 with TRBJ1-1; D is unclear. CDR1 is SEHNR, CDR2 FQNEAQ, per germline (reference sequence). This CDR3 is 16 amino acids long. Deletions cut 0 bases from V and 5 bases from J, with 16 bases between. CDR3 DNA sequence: TGTGCCAGCAGCTTAGCCTCGGGGTCAAGAGGGACTGAAGCTTTCTTT. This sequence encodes CASSLASGSRGTEAFF.

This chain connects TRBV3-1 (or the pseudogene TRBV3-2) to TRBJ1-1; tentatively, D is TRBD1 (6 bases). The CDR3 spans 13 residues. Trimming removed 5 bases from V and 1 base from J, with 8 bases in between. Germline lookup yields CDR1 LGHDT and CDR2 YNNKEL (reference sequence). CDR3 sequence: CASSSTGNTEAFF. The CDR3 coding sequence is TGTGCCAGCAGCTCGACAGGGAACACTGAAGCTTTCTTT.

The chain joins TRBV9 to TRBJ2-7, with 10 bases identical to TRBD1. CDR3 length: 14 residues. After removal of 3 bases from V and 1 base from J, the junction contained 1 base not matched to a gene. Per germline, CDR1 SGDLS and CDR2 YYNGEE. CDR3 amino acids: CASSGTGGSYEQYF. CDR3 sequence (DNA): TGTGCCAGCAGCGGGACAGGGGGGTCCTACGAGCAGTACTTC. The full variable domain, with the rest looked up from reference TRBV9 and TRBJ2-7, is DSGVTQTPKHLITATGQRVTLRCSPRSGDLSVYWYQQSLDQGLQFLIQYYNGEERAKGNILERFSAQQFPDLHSELNLSSLELGDSALYFCASSGTGGSYEQYFGPGTRLTVT.

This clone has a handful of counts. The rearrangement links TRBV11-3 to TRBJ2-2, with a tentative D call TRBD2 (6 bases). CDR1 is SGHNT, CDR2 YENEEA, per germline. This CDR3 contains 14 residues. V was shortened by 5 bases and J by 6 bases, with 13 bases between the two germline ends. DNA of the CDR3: TGTGCCAGCAGCCCGGACTACTCATCCGGGGAGCTGTTTTTT. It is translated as CASSPDYSSGELFF. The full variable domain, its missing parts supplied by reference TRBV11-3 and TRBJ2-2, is EAGVVQSPRYKIIEKKQPVAFWCNPISGHNTLYWYLQNLGQGPELLIRYENEEAVDDSQLPKDRFSAERLKGVDSTLKIQPAELGDSAVYLCASSPDYSSGELFFGEGSRLTVL.

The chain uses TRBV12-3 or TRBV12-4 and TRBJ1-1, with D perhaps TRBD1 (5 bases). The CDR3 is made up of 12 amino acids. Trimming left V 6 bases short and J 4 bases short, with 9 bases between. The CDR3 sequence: CASSPDSTEAFF. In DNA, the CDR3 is TGTGCCAGCAGCCCCGACAGCACTGAAGCTTTCTTT.

CDR3 DNA: TGTGCCAGCAGTTTATCGGGGGGGAACGGTGAAAAACTGTTTTTT. This sequence encodes CASSLSGGNGEKLFF. The chain uses TRBV27 and TRBJ1-4; possibly TRBD1 for D (5 bases). The V gene lost 0 bases and the J gene lost 7 bases, with 12 bases spanning the gap. The CDR3 length is 15 residues. Germline-derived CDR1 and CDR2 are MNHEY and SMNVEV (reference sequence).

CDR3 in amino acids: CASSRNEKLFF. DNA of the CDR3: TGCGCCAGCAGCAGGAATGAAAAACTGTTTTTT. The V call is TRBV10-2, the J call TRBJ1-4; D unresolved. The CDR3 totals 11 residues. Trimming left V 6 bases short and J 5 bases short, with 4 bases between. CDR1 is WSHSY and CDR2 is SAAADI in the germline V gene.

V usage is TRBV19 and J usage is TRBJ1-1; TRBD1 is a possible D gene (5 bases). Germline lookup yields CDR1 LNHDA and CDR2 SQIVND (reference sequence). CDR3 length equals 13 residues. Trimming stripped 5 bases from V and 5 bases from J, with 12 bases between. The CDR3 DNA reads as TGTGCCAGTAGTTTGCAGGGTTGGACTGAAGCTTTCTTT. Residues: CASSLQGWTEAFF. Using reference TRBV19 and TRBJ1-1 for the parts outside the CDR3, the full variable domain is DGGITQSPKYLFRKEGQNVTLSCEQNLNHDAMYWYRQDPGQGLRLIYYSQIVNDFQKGDIAEGYSVSREKKESFPLTVTSAQKNPTAFYLCASSLQGWTEAFFGQGTRLTVV.

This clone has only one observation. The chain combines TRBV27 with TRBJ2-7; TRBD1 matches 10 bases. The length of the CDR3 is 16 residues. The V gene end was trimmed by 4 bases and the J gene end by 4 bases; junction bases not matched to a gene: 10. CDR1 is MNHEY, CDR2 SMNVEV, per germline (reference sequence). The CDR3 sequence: CASSSRQGANWYEQYF. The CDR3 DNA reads TGTGCCAGCAGTTCACGACAGGGGGCGAACTGGTACGAGCAGTACTTC.

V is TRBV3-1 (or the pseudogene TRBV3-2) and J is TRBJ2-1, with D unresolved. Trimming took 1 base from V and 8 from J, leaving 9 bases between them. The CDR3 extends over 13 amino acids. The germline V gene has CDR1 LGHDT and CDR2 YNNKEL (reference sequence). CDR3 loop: CASSQALGHEQFF. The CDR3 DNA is TGTGCCAGCAGCCAAGCCTTGGGCCATGAGCAGTTCTTC.

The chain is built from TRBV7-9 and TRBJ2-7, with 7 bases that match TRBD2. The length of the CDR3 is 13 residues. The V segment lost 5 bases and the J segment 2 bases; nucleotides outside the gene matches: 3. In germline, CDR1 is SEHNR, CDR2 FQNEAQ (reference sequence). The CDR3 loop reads CASSHAGAYEQYF. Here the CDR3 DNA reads TGTGCCAGCAGCCACGCGGGGGCCTACGAGCAGTACTTC.

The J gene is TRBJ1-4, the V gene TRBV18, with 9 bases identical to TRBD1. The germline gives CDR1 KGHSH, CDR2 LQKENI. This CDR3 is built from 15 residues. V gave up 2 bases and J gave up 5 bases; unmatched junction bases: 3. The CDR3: CASSPGGTGNEKLFF. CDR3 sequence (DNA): TGTGCCAGCTCACCAGGGGGGACAGGGAATGAAAAACTGTTTTTT.

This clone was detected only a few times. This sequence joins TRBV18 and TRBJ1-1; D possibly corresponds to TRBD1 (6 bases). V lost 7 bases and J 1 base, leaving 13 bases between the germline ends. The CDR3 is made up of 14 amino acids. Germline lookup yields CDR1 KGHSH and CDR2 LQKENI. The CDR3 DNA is TGTGCCAGCTTCCCGGGACAAAGGAACACTGAAGCTTTCTTT. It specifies CASFPGQRNTEAFF.

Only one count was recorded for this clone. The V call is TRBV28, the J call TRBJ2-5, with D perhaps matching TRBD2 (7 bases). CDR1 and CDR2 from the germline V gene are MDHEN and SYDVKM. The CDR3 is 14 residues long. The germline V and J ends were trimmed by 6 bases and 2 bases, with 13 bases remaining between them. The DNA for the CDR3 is TGTGCCAGCAGCCCCGGGGGGCGGCAAGAGACCCAGTACTTC. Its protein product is CASSPGGRQETQYF.

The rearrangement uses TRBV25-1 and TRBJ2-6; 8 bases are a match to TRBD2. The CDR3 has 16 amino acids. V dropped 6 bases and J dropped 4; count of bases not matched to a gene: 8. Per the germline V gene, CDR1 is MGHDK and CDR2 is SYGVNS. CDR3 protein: CASSKQRGPGANVLTF. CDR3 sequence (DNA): TGTGCCAGCAGCAAACAGCGGGGGCCCGGGGCCAACGTCCTGACTTTC.

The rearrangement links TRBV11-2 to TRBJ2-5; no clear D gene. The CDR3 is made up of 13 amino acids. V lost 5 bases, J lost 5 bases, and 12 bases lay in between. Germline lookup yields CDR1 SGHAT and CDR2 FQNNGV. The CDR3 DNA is TGTGCCAGCAGCAGACACCCGCTGGAGACCCAGTACTTC. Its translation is CASSRHPLETQYF. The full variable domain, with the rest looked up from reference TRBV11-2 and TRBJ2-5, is EAGVAQSPRYKIIEKRQSVAFWCNPISGHATLYWYQQILGQGPKLLIQFQNNGVVDDSQLPKDRFSAERLKGVDSTLKIQPAKLEDSAVYLCASSRHPLETQYFGPGTRLLVL.

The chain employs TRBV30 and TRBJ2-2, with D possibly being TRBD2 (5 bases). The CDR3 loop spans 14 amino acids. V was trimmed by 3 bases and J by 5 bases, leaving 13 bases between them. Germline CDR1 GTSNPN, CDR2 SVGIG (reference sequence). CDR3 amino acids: CAWSPTGGTGELFF. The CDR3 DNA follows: TGTGCCTGGAGCCCCACGGGCGGGACCGGGGAGCTGTTTTTT.

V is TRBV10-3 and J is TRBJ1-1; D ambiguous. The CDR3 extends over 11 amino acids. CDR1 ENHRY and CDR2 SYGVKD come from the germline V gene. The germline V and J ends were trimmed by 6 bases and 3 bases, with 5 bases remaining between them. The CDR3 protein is CAIRQYTEAFF. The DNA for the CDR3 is TGTGCCATCAGACAGTACACTGAAGCTTTCTTT.

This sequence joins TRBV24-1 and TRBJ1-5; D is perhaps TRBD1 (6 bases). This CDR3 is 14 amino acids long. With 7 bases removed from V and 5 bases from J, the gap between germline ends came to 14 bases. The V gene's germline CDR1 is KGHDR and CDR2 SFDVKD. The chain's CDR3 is CATSGSGGHQPQHF. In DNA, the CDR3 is TGTGCCACCAGCGGTTCGGGGGGGCATCAGCCCCAGCATTTT.

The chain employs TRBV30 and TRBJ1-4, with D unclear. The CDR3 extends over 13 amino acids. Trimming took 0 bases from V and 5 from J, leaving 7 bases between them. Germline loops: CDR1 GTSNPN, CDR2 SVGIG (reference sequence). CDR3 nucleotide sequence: TGTGCCTGGAGTGTCGAGGGAAATGAAAAACTGTTTTTT. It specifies CAWSVEGNEKLFF.

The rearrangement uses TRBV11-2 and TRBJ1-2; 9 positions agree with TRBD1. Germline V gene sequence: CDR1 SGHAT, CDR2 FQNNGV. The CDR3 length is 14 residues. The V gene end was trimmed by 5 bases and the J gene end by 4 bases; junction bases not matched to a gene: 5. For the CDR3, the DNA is TGTGCCAGCAGCATCACAGGGGGCGGCTATGGCTACACCTTC. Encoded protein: CASSITGGGYGYTF.

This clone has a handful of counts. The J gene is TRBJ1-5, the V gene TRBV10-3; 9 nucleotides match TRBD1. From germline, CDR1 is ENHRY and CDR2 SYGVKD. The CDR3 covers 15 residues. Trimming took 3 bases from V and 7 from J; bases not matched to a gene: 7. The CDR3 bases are TGTGCCATCAGTGACTCGAAGACAGGGGGGCAGCCCCAGCATTTT. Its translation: CAISDSKTGGQPQHF.

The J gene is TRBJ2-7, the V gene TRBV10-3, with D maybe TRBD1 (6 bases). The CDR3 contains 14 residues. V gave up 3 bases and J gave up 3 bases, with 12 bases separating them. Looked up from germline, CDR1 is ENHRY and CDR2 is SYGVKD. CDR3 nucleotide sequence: TGTGCCATCAGTGATAGGGGGTCGAGCTACGAGCAGTACTTC. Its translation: CAISDRGSSYEQYF.

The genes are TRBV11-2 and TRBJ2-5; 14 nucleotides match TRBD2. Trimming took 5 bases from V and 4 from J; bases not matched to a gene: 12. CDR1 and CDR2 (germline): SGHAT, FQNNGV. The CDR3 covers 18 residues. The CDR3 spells CASSQGGLAGARVETQYF. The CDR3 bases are TGTGCCAGCAGCCAAGGGGGACTAGCGGGAGCGCGTGTAGAGACCCAGTACTTC.

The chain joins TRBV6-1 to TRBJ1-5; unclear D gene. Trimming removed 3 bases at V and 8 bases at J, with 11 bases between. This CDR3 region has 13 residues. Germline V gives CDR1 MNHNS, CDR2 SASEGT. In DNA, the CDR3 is TGTGCCAGCAGTGACCCCGGGAATAAGCCCCAGCATTTT. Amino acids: CASSDPGNKPQHF.

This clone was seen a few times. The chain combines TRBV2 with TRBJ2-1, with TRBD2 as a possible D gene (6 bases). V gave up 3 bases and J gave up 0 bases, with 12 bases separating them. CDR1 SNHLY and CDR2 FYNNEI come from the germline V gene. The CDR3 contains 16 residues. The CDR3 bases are TGTGCCAGCAGTGAGTGGGCGGGGAGCTCCTACAATGAGCAGTTCTTC. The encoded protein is CASSEWAGSSYNEQFF.

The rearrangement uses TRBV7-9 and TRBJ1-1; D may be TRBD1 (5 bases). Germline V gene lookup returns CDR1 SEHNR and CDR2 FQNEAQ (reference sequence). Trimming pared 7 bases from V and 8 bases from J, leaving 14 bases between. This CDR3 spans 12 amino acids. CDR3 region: CASTRSGGEAFF. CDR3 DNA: TGTGCCAGCACTCGGTCCGGGGGAGAAGCTTTCTTT.

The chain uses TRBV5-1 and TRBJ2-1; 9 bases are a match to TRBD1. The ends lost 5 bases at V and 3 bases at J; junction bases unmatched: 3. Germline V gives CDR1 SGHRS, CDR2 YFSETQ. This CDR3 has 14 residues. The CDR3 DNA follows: TGCGCCAGCAGGATGGACAGGGGCTACAATGAGCAGTTCTTC. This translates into CASRMDRGYNEQFF.